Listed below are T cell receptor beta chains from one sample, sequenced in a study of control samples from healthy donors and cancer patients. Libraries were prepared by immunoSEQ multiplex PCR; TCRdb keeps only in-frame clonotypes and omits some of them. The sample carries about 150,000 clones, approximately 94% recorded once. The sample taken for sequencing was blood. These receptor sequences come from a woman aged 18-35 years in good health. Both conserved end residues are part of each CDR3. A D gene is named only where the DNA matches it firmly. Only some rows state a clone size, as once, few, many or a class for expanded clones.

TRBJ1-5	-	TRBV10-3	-	TGTGCCATCAGTGAGTCTCACCAGCCCCAGCATTTT	CAISESHQPQHF
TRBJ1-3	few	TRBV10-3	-	TGTGCCATCAGTGAAGACCCTGGAAACACCATATATTTT	CAISEDPGNTIYF
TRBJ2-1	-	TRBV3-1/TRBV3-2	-	TGTGCCAGCAGCCAGTCGCTACAGACCTACAATGAGCAGTTCTTC	CASSQSLQTYNEQFF
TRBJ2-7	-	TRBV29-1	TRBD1	TGCAGCGTTTTCGACAGGGGGCTGACCTACGAGCAGTACTTC	CSVFDRGLTYEQYF
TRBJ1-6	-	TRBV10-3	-	TGTGCCATCGGGCCAGGGGATCATTCACCCCTCCACTTT	CAIGPGDHSPLHF
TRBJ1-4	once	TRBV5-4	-	TGTGCCAGCAGCTTGGAACCTAATGAAAAACTGTTTTTT	CASSLEPNEKLFF
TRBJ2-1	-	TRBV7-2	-	TGTGCCAGTAAGTTGGGAGGGGGCAATGAGCAGTTCTTC	CASKLGGGNEQFF
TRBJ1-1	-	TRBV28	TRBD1	TGTGCCAGCAGCTCCACAGGGGCTACTAACACTGAAGCTTTCTTT	CASSSTGATNTEAFF
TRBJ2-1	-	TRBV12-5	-	TGTGCTAGTGGCCACAATGAGCAGTTCTTC	CASGHNEQFF
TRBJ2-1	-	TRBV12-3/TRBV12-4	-	TGTGCCAGCAGTTTAGCAGCACGAGAGCAGTTCTTC	CASSLAAREQFF
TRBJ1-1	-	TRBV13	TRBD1	TGTGCCAGCAGCTTAGGACAGGGGCGTTTAGGCACTGAAGCTTTCTTT	CASSLGQGRLGTEAFF
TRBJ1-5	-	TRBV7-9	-	TGTGCCAGCAGCCAAGGGGCCCAGCCCCAGCATTTT	CASSQGAQPQHF
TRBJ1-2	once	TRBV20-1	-	TGCAGTGCTAGTCTCGGTAACTATGGCTACACCTTC	CSASLGNYGYTF
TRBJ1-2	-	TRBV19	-	TGTGCCAGTAGTCCCCAATTGACGGCTTTCTATGGCTACACCTTC	CASSPQLTAFYGYTF
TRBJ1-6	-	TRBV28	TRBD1	TGTGCCAGCAGTTTTACAGGGGGCGGCGGCTCACCCCTCCACTTT	CASSFTGGGGSPLHF
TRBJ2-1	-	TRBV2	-	TGTGCCAGCAGGGGGGGCCGGCACAATGAGCAGTTCTTC	CASRGGRHNEQFF
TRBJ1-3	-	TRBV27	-	TGTGCCAGCCAGAAATTATCCGGAAACACCATATATTTT	CASQKLSGNTIYF
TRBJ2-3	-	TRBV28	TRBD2	TGTGCCAGCAGTTTATTGAGGGCGGTGGGGACTAGCGGGAAAAAAAGCACAGATACGCAGTATTTT	CASSLLRAVGTSGKKSTDTQYF
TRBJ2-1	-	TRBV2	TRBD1	TGTGCCACCCAGGGGGAAGTTGGGGCCAATGAGCAGTTCTTC	CATQGEVGANEQFF
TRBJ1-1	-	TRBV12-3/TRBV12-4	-	TGTGCCAGCAGGATCTGGAACACTGAAGCTTTCTTT	CASRIWNTEAFF
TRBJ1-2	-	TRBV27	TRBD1	TGTGCCAGCAGTTTTGGACAGGGGCTGGGTGGTCAGGGCTACACCTTC	CASSFGQGLGGQGYTF
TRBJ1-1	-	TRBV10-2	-	TGCGCCAGCAGGAAGGGGGGCGCTGAAGCTTTCTTT	CASRKGGAEAFF
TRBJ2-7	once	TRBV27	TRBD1	TGTGCCAGCAGCCTACAGGGGGCCGGGAACTACGAGCAGTACTTC	CASSLQGAGNYEQYF
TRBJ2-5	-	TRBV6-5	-	TGTGCCGGAAGGTCGTGGGTGGGAGAGACCCAGTACTTC	CAGRSWVGETQYF
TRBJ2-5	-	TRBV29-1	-	TGCAGCGTTGAACCCCTAAGCGGCCAAGAGACCCAGTACTTC	CSVEPLSGQETQYF
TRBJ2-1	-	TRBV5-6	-	TGTGCCAGCAGCTTGCCGGGGGCGATGTCCTACAATGAGCAGTTCTTC	CASSLPGAMSYNEQFF
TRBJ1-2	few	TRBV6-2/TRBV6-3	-	TGTGCCAGCAGTTACAGCCCCACGGGGGCTCATGGCTACACCTTC	CASSYSPTGAHGYTF
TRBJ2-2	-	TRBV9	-	TGTGCCAGCAGCTTTTCAGAGAACACCGGGGAGCTGTTTTTT	CASSFSENTGELFF
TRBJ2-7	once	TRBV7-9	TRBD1	TGTGCCTGTGCGGGACAGGGCTTTTACGAGCAGTACTTC	CACAGQGFYEQYF
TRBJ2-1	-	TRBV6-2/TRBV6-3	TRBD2	TGTGCTAGCAGTTACTCCACGGGGGTAGCGGGAGCGGTTAGTGAGCAGTTCTTC	CASSYSTGVAGAVSEQFF
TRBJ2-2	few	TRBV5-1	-	TGCGCCAGCAGCTTCGAGGGAGCCGGGGAGCTGTTTTTT	CASSFEGAGELFF
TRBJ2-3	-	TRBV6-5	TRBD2	TGTGCCAGCAGTTACTCGGCTAGCGGCTTAACAGATACGCAGTATTTT	CASSYSASGLTDTQYF
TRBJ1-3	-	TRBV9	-	TGTGCCAGCAGCCCCCGGGCCAACTCTGGAAACACCATATATTTT	CASSPRANSGNTIYF
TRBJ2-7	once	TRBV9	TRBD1	TGTGCCAGCAGCGTAGATCTTGATGGACAGGGGAGGTCCTACGAGCAGTACTTC	CASSVDLDGQGRSYEQYF
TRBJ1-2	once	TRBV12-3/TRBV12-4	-	TGTGCCAGCAGTTTGGACAGCTATGGCTACACCTTC	CASSLDSYGYTF
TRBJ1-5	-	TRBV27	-	TGTGCCAGCAGGGTGGGGGGCTGGGATCAGCCCCAGCATTTT	CASRVGGWDQPQHF
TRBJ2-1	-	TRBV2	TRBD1	TGTGCCAGCAGGAGACAGGGTGCTGAGCAGTTCTTC	CASRRQGAEQFF
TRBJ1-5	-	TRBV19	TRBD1	TGTGCCAGTCCCACCGGAGGGGGCAGGGGGGTAGATAGCAATCAGCCCCAGCATTTT	CASPTGGGRGVDSNQPQHF
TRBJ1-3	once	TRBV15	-	TGTGCCACTACACTGCGGGGCGGCGGAAACACCATATATTTT	CATTLRGGGNTIYF
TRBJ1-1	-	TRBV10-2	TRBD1	TGCGCCAGCACTGGACAGGGATACACTGAAGCTTTCTTT	CASTGQGYTEAFF
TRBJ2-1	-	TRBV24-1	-	TGTGCCACCAGTGATTTGTTCGGGAGCTCCTACAATGAGCAGTTCTTC	CATSDLFGSSYNEQFF
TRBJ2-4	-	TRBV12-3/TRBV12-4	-	TGTGCCAGCAGTTTGGTAGAAAACATTCAGTACTTC	CASSLVENIQYF
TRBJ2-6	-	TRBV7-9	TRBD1	TGTGCCAGCAGCTTAAATCAAGGGGGCGGCTCTGGGGCCAACGTCCTGACTTTC	CASSLNQGGGSGANVLTF
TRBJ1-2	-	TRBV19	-	TGTGCCGTCCGGGGGTTTAACTATGGCTACACCTTC	CAVRGFNYGYTF
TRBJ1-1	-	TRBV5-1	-	TGCGCCAGCAGCTTGCAGGGTGTCACTGAAGCTTTCTTT	CASSLQGVTEAFF
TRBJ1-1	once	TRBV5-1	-	TGCGCCAGCAGCGAGGGCTACACTGAAGCTTTCTTT	CASSEGYTEAFF